The rows below give T cell receptor beta chains drawn from one sample of a study of shared clonotypes between healthy human individuals. TCRdb's copy holds only in-frame clones and misses some; the assay was immunoSEQ multiplex PCR. This table holds more than 2,000,000 clones, approximately 94% found once. The sequencing sample was made of naive CD4+ T cells sorted from blood. These receptors came from a man aged 18 to 29 in good health. Both conserved end residues are part of each CDR3. The order of the fields is clone size, V gene, J gene, D gene, CDR3 DNA, CDR3 protein. A D gene is named only where the DNA matches it firmly. The listing skips clone size in some rows; elsewhere it reads once, few, many or a size class.

>-|TRBV11-2|TRBJ2-1|TRBD2
TGTGCCAGCAGCTTTAGCGGGGGCTCCTACAATGAGCAGTTCTTC
CASSFSGGSYNEQFF
>-|TRBV4-2|TRBJ2-3|TRBD2
TGTGCCAGCAGCCAAGATCGGGGGGAGAGCACAGATACGCAGTATTTT
CASSQDRGESTDTQYF
>-|TRBV6-5|TRBJ1-2|TRBD1
TGTGCCAGCAGTTACCGGGGACAGGGGGACTATGGCTACACCTTC
CASSYRGQGDYGYTF
>-|TRBV19|TRBJ1-3|-
TGTGCCAGTAGTATAGAACTGCAGAGCTCTGGAAACACCATATATTTT
CASSIELQSSGNTIYF
>-|TRBV4-1|TRBJ1-1|TRBD1
TGCGCCAGCAGCCACCCGGACAGGAAGAACACTGAAGCTTTCTTT
CASSHPDRKNTEAFF
>-|TRBV5-1|TRBJ2-3|-
TGCGCCAGCAGCCAGTCCAGCACAGATACGCAGTATTTT
CASSQSSTDTQYF
>once|TRBV10-3|TRBJ2-2|-
TGTGCCATCAGAGGGGGGGAAGTCGGGGAGCTGTTTTTT
CAIRGGEVGELFF
>-|TRBV19|TRBJ2-1|-
TGTGCCAGTATGGGGGCCTCCTGGGTCAATGAGCAGTTCTTC
CASMGASWVNEQFF
>once|TRBV7-2|TRBJ2-5|TRBD2
TGTGCCAGCAGCCCGAGGGGACTAGCGGGAGGGAGTCAAGAGACCCAGTACTTC
CASSPRGLAGGSQETQYF
>-|TRBV7-2|TRBJ2-3|TRBD2
TGTGCCAGCAGCCCCGGGACTAGCGGGAGTTCAGATACGCAGTATTTT
CASSPGTSGSSDTQYF
>-|TRBV2|TRBJ2-3|TRBD2
TGTGCCAGTGGGGTGGGACTAGCGGGAGCAGATACGCAGTATTTT
CASGVGLAGADTQYF
>once|TRBV6-6|TRBJ1-5|-
TGTGCCAGCAGTTACTTCCAGGGCAGAGATCAGCCCCAGCATTTT
CASSYFQGRDQPQHF
>-|TRBV5-1|TRBJ1-6|TRBD1
TGCGCCAGCAGCCCGGGCACAGGGGGGAATTCACCCCTCCACTTT
CASSPGTGGNSPLHF
>-|TRBV6-1|TRBJ2-5|TRBD2
TGTGCCAGCAGTGAAGTCGGTGCGGGAGGGTGGCCTTCGCGAGAGACCCAGTACTTC
CASSEVGAGGWPSRETQYF
>-|TRBV10-3|TRBJ2-7|TRBD2
TGTGCCATCAGTGAGCTCGGGGGGGGCTACGAGCAGTACTTC
CAISELGGGYEQYF
>-|TRBV30|TRBJ1-2|TRBD1
TGTGCCTCCACAGGGGGCAGTTGGTATGGCTACACCTTC
CASTGGSWYGYTF